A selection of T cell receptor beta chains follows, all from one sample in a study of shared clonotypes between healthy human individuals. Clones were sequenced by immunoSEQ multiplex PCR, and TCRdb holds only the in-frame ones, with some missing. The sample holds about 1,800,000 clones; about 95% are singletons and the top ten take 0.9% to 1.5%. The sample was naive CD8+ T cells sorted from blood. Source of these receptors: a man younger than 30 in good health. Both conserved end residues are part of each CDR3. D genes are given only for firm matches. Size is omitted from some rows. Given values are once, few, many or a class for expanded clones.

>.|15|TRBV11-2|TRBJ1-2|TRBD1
CASSSITGTAYGYTF
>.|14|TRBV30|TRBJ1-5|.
CAWSFLGTGQPQHF
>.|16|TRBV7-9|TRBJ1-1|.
CASSFRDRPVNTEAFF
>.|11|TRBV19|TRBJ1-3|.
CASRIGNTIYF
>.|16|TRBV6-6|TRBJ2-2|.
CASSPLQVPNTGELFF
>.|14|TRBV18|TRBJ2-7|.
CASSTPQGIYEQYF
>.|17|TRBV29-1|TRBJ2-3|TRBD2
CSVDGVAGATPQDTQYF
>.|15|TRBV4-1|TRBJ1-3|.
CASSQARASGNTIYF
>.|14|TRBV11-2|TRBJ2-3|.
CASSPAGPADTQYF
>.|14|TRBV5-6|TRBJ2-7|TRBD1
CASRDTTGVVEQYF
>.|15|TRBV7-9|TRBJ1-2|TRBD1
CASSLVGQVAYGYTF
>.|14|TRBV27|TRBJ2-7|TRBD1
CASSQWDRDYEQYF
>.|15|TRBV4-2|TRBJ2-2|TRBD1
CASSQDRGDTGELFF
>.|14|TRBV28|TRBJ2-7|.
CASRDQGYSYEQYF
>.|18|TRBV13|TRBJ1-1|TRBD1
CATTIFGWDRGDGGEAFF
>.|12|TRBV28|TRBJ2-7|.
CASSLRSYEQYF
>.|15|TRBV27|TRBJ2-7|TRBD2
CASSLGSGGFYEQYF
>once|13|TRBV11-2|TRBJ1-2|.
CASSLGQLYGYTF
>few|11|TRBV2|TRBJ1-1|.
CASSDPPEAFF
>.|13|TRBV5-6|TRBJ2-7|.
CASSLPGDHEQYF
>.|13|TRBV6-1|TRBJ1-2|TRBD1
CASRRTGGYGYTF
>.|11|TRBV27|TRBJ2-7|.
CASSHMNEQYF
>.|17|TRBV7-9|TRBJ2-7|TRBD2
CASSPRLAGDFSYEQYF
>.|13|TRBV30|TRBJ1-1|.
CAWSFGGNTEAFF
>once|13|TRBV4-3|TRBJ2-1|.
CASSQGMGYEQFF
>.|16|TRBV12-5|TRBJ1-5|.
CASGLDADSSNQPQHF
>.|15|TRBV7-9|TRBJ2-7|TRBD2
CASSSPRGGDYEQYF
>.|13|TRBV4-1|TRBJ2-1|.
CASSSVGDNEQFF
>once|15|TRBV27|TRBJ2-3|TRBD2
CASSFRTSGTDTQYF
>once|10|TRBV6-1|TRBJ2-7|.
CAMGSYEQYF
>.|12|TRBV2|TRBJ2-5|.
CASGDRGETQYF
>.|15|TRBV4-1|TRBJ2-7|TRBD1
CASGPVGQAKHEQYF
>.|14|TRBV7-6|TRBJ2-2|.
CASSLLRGTGELFF
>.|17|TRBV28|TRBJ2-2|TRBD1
CASRSPLRTGGAGELFF
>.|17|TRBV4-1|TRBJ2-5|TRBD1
CASSQDPQGAEAETQYF
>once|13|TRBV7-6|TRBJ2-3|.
CASSLLGTDTQYF
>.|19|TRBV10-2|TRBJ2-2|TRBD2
CASRTGLAGGLPNTGELFF
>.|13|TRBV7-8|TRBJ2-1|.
CASSYNPNNEQFF
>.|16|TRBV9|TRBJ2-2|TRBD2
CASSTALAGNTGELFF
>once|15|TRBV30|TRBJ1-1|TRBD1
CAWRDLRTGLTEAFF
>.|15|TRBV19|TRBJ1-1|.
CASSIDRTGNTEAFF
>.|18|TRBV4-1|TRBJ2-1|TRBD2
CASSQDEGAGVPYNEQFF
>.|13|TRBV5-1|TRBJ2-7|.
CASSWGPGYEQYF
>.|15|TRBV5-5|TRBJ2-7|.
CASSSFQGFGYEQYF
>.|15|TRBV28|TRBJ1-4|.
CASTLGRAHNEKLFF
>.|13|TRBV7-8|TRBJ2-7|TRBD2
CASSGTSGHEQYF
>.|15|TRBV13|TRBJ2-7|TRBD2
CASSLVAGGSYEQYF
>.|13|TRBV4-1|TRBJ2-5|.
CASSQDQEETQYF
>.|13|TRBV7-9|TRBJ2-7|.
CASSGELTYEQYF
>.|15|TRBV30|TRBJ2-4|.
CAMSPTNIAKNIQYF
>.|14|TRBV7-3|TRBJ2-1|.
CASSLTGQDNEQFF
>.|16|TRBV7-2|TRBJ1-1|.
CASSPLLAEDYTEAFF
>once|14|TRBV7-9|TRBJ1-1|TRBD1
CASSWTGVNTEAFF
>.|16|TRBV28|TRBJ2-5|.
CASIRRRTNFQETQYF